These 24 T cell receptor beta chains were all obtained from the same sample, sequenced in a study of blood T cell repertoires in COVID-19. The method was immunoSEQ multiplex PCR; TCRdb's version includes in-frame clones alone and lacks a portion of them. The sample holds approximately 450,000 clones; more than 85% are singletons and the top ten take roughly 4.3%. Sequences were obtained from peripheral blood. Receptors were obtained from a woman in her 30s with acute or convalescent COVID-19.

This sequence joins TRBV5-1 and TRBJ2-3, with 8 bases lining up with TRBD1. The length of the CDR3 is 18 residues. Trimming removed 0 bases from V and 4 bases from J; junction bases left unmatched: 13. Germline CDR1 is SGHRS and CDR2 is YFSETQ. The CDR3: CASSLDYWRTGSSDTQYF. CDR3 in DNA: TGCGCCAGCAGCTTGGACTATTGGCGGACAGGGTCGTCAGATACGCAGTATTTT.

This rearrangement joins TRBV5-1 to TRBJ2-7; D is perhaps TRBD2 (5 bases). Germline loops: CDR1 SGHRS, CDR2 YFSETQ. CDR3 length: 15 amino acids. Trimming pared 7 bases from V and 2 bases from J, leaving 19 bases between. In DNA form, the CDR3 reads TGCGCCAGCGGACCTGGCGTGTCCGGGGCCTACGAGCAGTACTTC. This gives the protein CASGPGVSGAYEQYF.

V and J are TRBV5-5 and TRBJ2-2, with 10 bases matching TRBD2. CDR3 length equals 17 residues. Germline V CDR1 and CDR2: SGHKS, YYEKEE (reference sequence). The V segment lost 0 bases and the J segment 1 base; nucleotides outside the gene matches: 3. CDR3 protein: CASSLGVAGGNTGELFF. CDR3 nucleotides: TGTGCCAGCAGCTTGGGAGTAGCGGGGGGGAACACCGGGGAGCTGTTTTTT.

This sequence joins TRBV11-2 and TRBJ2-7; 7 nucleotides agree with TRBD1. Germline V gene sequence: CDR1 SGHAT, CDR2 FQNNGV. This CDR3 comprises 15 residues. After removal of 5 bases from V and 0 bases from J, the junction contained 7 bases not matched to a gene. The chain's CDR3 is CASSVTGTVSYEQYF. CDR3 bases: TGTGCCAGCAGCGTAACCGGGACAGTCTCCTACGAGCAGTACTTC.

V and J are TRBV10-3 and TRBJ1-2, with 8 bases matching TRBD1. CDR1 and CDR2 (germline): ENHRY, SYGVKD. CDR3 length: 15 residues. J was trimmed by 5 bases and V by 6 bases; bases with no gene match: 11. The CDR3 sequence: CAISPGQGSEYGYTF. The DNA for the CDR3 is TGTGCCATCAGCCCAGGACAGGGTAGTGAATATGGCTACACCTTC.

V is TRBV29-1 and J is TRBJ2-1; TRBD2 matches 9 bases. Germline CDR1 SQVTM, CDR2 ANQGSEA. The trim removed 4 bases at V and 7 bases at J, leaving 17 bases unmatched. The CDR3 is 17 residues long. CDR3 sequence (DNA): TGCAGCGTTGGCGGTGCGCGGGGGGGCGAAGGTTGGAATGAGCAGTTCTTC. This codes for CSVGGARGGEGWNEQFF.

This sequence joins TRBV21-1 and TRBJ2-7; the DNA was not used to check the table's D call, TRBD1. TRBV21-1 is assigned pseudogene status. This CDR3 has 16 residues. CDR3 DNA: TGTGCCAGCAGCAAAGTCCGGTACAGGGTCTTCCACGAGCAGTACTTC. This gives the protein CASSKVRYRVFHEQYF.

This clone was recorded only once. This chain uses TRBV5-4 with TRBJ1-3; D gene uncertain. V lost 4 bases to trimming and J lost 1 base, with 3 bases between them. Germline loops: CDR1 SGHNT, CDR2 YYREEE (reference sequence). The CDR3 runs to 12 residues. CDR3 loop: CASSESGNTIYF. The CDR3 DNA sequence: TGTGCCAGCAGCGAGTCTGGAAACACCATATATTTT. Using reference TRBV5-4 and TRBJ1-3 for the parts outside the CDR3, the full variable domain is ETGVTQSPTHLIKTRGQQVTLRCSSQSGHNTVSWYQQALGQGPQFIFQYYREEENGRGNFPPRFSGLQFPNYSSELNVNALELDDSALYLCASSESGNTIYFGEGSWLTVV.

The chain is built from TRBV28 and TRBJ1-2, with 7 bases identical to TRBD1. The CDR3 covers 15 residues. CDR1 is MDHEN, CDR2 SYDVKM, per germline. Losses at the gene ends were 8 bases for V and 2 bases for J; bases not matched to a gene: 11. The DNA for the CDR3 is TGTGCCAGCGGACGCACAGGGGCGGGAAACTATGGCTACACCTTC. It encodes CASGRTGAGNYGYTF.

This chain uses TRBV5-1 with TRBJ2-7; no definite D call. V was trimmed by 6 bases and J by 3 bases, leaving 4 bases between them. Per the germline V gene, CDR1 is SGHRS and CDR2 is YFSETQ. This CDR3 region has 10 residues. Here the CDR3 DNA reads TGCGCCAGCAACTACTACGAGCAGTACTTC. It encodes CASNYYEQYF.

The chain links TRBV30 to TRBJ1-2; D may be TRBD1 (6 bases). The V gene's germline CDR1 is GTSNPN and CDR2 SVGIG (reference sequence). This CDR3 region has 12 residues. V gave up 4 bases and J gave up 7 bases, with 13 bases separating them. The CDR3 DNA reads as TGTGCCTGGACCCGGGGGGCCGCTGGCTACACCTTC. Encoded protein: CAWTRGAAGYTF. The whole variable domain, remainder taken from reference TRBV30 and TRBJ1-2, is SQTIHQWPATLVQPVGSPLSLECTVEGTSNPNLYWYRQAAGRGLQLLFYSVGIGQISSEVPQNLSASRPQDRQFILSSKKLLLSDSGFYLCAWTRGAAGYTFGSGTRLTVV.

The chain recombines TRBV7-9 with TRBJ1-1; perhaps TRBD1 as D (5 bases). Germline V gene sequence: CDR1 SEHNR, CDR2 FQNEAQ (reference sequence). This CDR3 contains 16 residues. V lost 5 bases and J lost 4, with 20 bases in between. The CDR3 reads CASSPGSGLGTTEAFF. In DNA form, the CDR3 reads TGTGCCAGCAGCCCGGGTAGCGGGTTGGGGACCACTGAAGCTTTCTTT.

This rearrangement joins TRBV27 to TRBJ1-2; 11 bases are shared with TRBD1. Germline lookup yields CDR1 MNHEY and CDR2 SMNVEV (reference sequence). V dropped 5 bases and J dropped 1; count of bases not matched to a gene: 18. The CDR3 length is 20 residues. The CDR3 sequence: CASSQYIPRRDRGVNYGYTF. The CDR3 nucleotides are TGTGCCAGCAGTCAATACATTCCCCGCCGGGACAGGGGGGTTAACTATGGCTACACCTTC.

This rearrangement joins TRBV25-1 to TRBJ2-2; no firm D call. Between the trimmed V and J ends, which lost 4 bases and 8 bases, there was a span of 8 bases. The CDR3 is made up of 12 amino acids. Germline CDR1 is MGHDK and CDR2 is SYGVNS. This CDR3 reads CASSGVRGELFF. In DNA, the CDR3 is TGTGCCAGCAGTGGAGTGAGGGGGGAGCTGTTTTTT.

The chain recombines TRBV5-6 with TRBJ1-6; no clear D. Germline CDR1 and CDR2: SGHDT and YYEEEE. Trimming removed 5 bases at V and 8 bases at J, with 17 bases between. The CDR3 totals 15 residues. The CDR3 DNA reads as TGTGCCAGCAGTTCGGACGGAGGATACTATTCACCCCTCCACTTT. It encodes CASSSDGGYYSPLHF.

The V call is TRBV6-5, the J call TRBJ1-4, with D possibly matching TRBD1 (6 bases). V was shortened by 5 bases and J by 8 bases, with 15 bases between the two germline ends. CDR3 length equals 14 residues. Germline CDR1 MNHEY, CDR2 SVGAGI. CDR3 nucleotide sequence: TGTGCCAGCAGTACATCAGGGGAAGGCGAAAAACTGTTTTTT. Amino acids: CASSTSGEGEKLFF.

The chain links TRBV7-9 to TRBJ2-1, with TRBD1 identical over 8 bases. CDR3 length: 16 residues. Germline V lookup: CDR1 SEHNR, CDR2 FQNEAQ (reference sequence). V was pared by 2 bases and J by 4 bases, with 7 bases of the junction left unmatched. CDR3 nucleotide sequence: TGTGCCAGCAGCTTAACCGGGACAGGAGTATACAATGAGCAGTTCTTC. Its protein is CASSLTGTGVYNEQFF.

The CDR3 DNA is TGTGCCAGCCGAGAAAGCCCCACTGAAGCTTTCTTT. The encoded protein is CASRESPTEAFF. This rearrangement joins TRBV7-9 to TRBJ1-1; no reliable D call. The CDR3 consists of 12 residues. V dropped 8 bases and J dropped 4 bases, with 11 bases sitting between them. From germline, CDR1 is SEHNR and CDR2 FQNEAQ (reference sequence).

This chain's CDR3 is CASSLGVGGYQPQHF. As DNA, the CDR3 is TGCGCCAGCAGCTTGGGGGTTGGAGGTTATCAGCCCCAGCATTTT. The chain has TRBV5-1 and TRBJ1-5; D uncertain. Germline CDR1 reads SGHRS; CDR2 reads YFSETQ. CDR3 length: 15 residues. The V gene lost 0 bases and the J gene lost 5 bases, with 12 bases spanning the gap.

The chain is built from TRBV6-6 and TRBJ1-2; D perhaps matches TRBD1 (5 bases). This CDR3 is built from 13 residues. The germline gives CDR1 MNHNY, CDR2 SVGAGI (reference sequence). The V end lost 2 bases, the J end lost 6 bases, and 10 bases lay between the germline ends. CDR3 bases: TGTGCCAGCAGTTACGGGGTAGGGGATGGCTACACCTTC. Residues: CASSYGVGDGYTF.

The chain uses TRBV7-2 and TRBJ2-7, with 7 nucleotides matching TRBD1. The V segment lost 5 bases and the J segment 2 bases; nucleotides outside the gene matches: 6. CDR1 and CDR2 from the germline V gene are SGHTA and FQGNSA. The CDR3 is made up of 14 amino acids. DNA for the CDR3: TGTGCCAGCAGCGCCTGGGACAGAACCTACGAGCAGTACTTC. Residues: CASSAWDRTYEQYF.

This chain joins TRBV7-2 and TRBJ1-4; D is possibly TRBD1 (5 bases). V was cut by 0 bases and J by 5 bases, with 16 bases left in between. Germline CDR1 SGHTA, CDR2 FQGNSA. The CDR3 has 17 residues. CDR3 nucleotides: TGTGCCAGCAGCTTAGCGGGGGGGTGGACGAAAAATGAAAAACTGTTTTTT. This translates into CASSLAGGWTKNEKLFF.

The genes are TRBV7-6 and TRBJ2-1; 10 positions agree with TRBD2. The CDR3 totals 15 residues. J gave up 4 bases and V 4 bases, and 4 bases lay outside the gene matches. Germline values: CDR1 SGHVS, CDR2 FNYEAQ. In DNA, the CDR3 is TGTGCCAGCAGCTCCTTAGCGGGGGGATACAATGAGCAGTTCTTC. Protein: CASSSLAGGYNEQFF. The whole variable domain, filled in from reference TRBV7-6 and TRBJ2-1, reads GAGVSQSPRYKVTKRGQDVALRCDPISGHVSLYWYRQALGQGPEFLTYFNYEAQQDKSGLPNDRFSAERPEGSISTLTIQRTEQRDSAMYRCASSSLAGGYNEQFFGPGTRLTVL.

The rearrangement uses TRBV7-3 and TRBJ1-1; D uncertain. The CDR3 spans 13 residues. Looked up from germline, CDR1 is SGHTA and CDR2 is FQGTGA. The germline V and J ends were trimmed by 3 bases and 3 bases, with 8 bases remaining between them. The CDR3 DNA follows: TGTGCCAGCAGCTTGCGCCGGGACACTGAAGCTTTCTTT. Translated: CASSLRRDTEAFF.